This T cell receptor beta chain derives from a study of blood T cell repertoires in COVID-19 (dated by TCRdb to the early 2020s). Describing the broader study: Collaborator samples came from the United States, Italy and Spain and covered acute and convalescent phases of COVID-19. The samples were drawn from the first 160 participants of the ongoing ImmuneRACE study and from 950 to 1,500 subjects provided by 6 global collaborators. The sample metadata nearly always contained a de-identified subject ID, COVID-19 status, age in years and sex. Where available, HLA class I and class II types were obtained from metadata supplied by the sample provider rather than from assay-based typing. The material from the prospective study consisted of cDNA or gDNA derived from T cells, B-cell-depleted T cells, or PBMCs. The repertoires were released in a freely available public database intended as a resource for research on the immune response to SARS-CoV-2. Deeply sampled blood TCRbeta repertoires from subjects exposed to, actively infected with, or recovered from COVID-19 were included in the dataset. Findings and caveats that apply to the study as a whole: The amount of clinical and demographic metadata varied by source and participant and was provided uncurated.

To note about this clone: Its antigen remains undetermined. No clone much larger than this one lies a single base away; base qualities are absent.

V is clipped by 6 bases and J by 8 bases, and the sequence between their germline boundaries is 19 bases long. Reading the germline V gene gives CDR1 WSHSY and CDR2 SAAADI. The CDR3, from cysteine to phenylalanine, totals 15 residues. The read is trimmed to its CDR3 DNA, 45 bases read in frame from base 1. The immunoSEQ Assay, a bias-controlled multiplex PCR, was used to amplify TCRbeta CDR3 regions from genomic DNA. On the authors' methods: The number of nucleated cells in each sample was estimated by amplification of reference gene primers within the assay. To quantify the absolute abundance of each unique TCRbeta CDR3 rearrangement, sequence reads were collapsed and filtered. Productive Simpson clonality was computed per sample as the square root of Simpson's diversity index over productive rearrangements. As stored in TCRdb, this immuneACCESS dataset retains in-frame rearrangements with V and J assigned. A fraction of the clones does not appear; measured against another copy, unresolved V genes explain less than half of the discrepancy, and the remainder lacks a known reason. V, J and clone size are taken as reported in that table, and D and trimming were inferred from the DNA itself. The sample contains 75,000 to 100,000 clones, around 88% of them found a single time. The biggest ten clones account for approximately 1.8% of the sample.

Whole blood was collected in K2EDTA tubes by collaborating institutions according to the institutions' own protocols. For TCRbeta analysis, collaborators shipped samples as frozen whole blood, isolated PBMCs, or DNA extracted from either of those sample types. Specimen: peripheral blood. The sequence links TRBV10-2 to TRBJ2-2; the D region possibly corresponds to TRBD2 (6 bases align). The TCR was taken from a man aged 80 or over with acute or convalescent COVID-19. The DNA sequence is given as TGCGCCAGCAGACCGGGACTCCCGAAGGGAGGGGAGCTGTTTTTT. Its translation is CASRPGLPKGGELFF.